This T cell receptor (beta chain) was identified during a study of identical twins. The V gene lost 3 bases and the J gene lost 0 bases, with 12 bases spanning the gap. CDR3 size: 17 residues. Germline CDR1 KGHSH, CDR2 LQKENI. TCRdb used MiXCR to reprocess the 5' RACE reads, holding one entry per CDR3 protein. This sample has about 530,000 distinct CDR3 sequences; roughly 15% occur once, and the top ten carry 0.44%. The same sample was also studied in work on yellow fever vaccine responses in identical twins.

The chain uses TRBV18 and TRBJ2-6; D unresolved. This TCR was sampled from a woman aged 18-29 years in good health. The sequenced sample consisted of CD4+ T cells sorted from blood. The CDR3 protein is CASSPRVFFSGANVLTF. CDR3 in DNA: TGTGCCAGCTCACCTAGGGTATTTTTCTCTGGGGCCAACGTCCTGACTTTC.